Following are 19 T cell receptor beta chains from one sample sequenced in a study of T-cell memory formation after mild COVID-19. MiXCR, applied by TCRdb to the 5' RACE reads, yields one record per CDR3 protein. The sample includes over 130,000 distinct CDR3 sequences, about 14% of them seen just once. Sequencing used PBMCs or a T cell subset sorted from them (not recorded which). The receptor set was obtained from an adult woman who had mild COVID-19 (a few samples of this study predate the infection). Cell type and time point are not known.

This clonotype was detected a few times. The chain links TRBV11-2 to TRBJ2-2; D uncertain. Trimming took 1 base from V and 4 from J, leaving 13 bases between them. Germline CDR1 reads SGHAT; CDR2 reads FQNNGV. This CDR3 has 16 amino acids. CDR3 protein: CASSLVTVRSTGELFF. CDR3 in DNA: TGTGCCAGCAGCTTAGTAACAGTAAGGAGCACCGGGGAGCTGTTTTTT. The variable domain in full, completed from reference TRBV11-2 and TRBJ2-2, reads EAGVAQSPRYKIIEKRQSVAFWCNPISGHATLYWYQQILGQGPKLLIQFQNNGVVDDSQLPKDRFSAERLKGVDSTLKIQPAKLEDSAVYLCASSLVTVRSTGELFFGEGSRLTVL.

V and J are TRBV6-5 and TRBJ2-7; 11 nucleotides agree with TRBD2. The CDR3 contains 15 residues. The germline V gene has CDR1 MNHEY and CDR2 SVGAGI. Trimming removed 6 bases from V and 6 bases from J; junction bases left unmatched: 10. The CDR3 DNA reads TGTGCCAGCAGGGCGACGACTAGCGGGAAACGCGAGCAGTACTTC. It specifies CASRATTSGKREQYF.

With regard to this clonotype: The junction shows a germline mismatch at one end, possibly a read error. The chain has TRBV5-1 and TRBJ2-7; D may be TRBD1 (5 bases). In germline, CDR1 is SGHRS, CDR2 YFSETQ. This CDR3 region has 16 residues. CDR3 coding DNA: TGCGCCAGCAGCCCGTCGACAGCCCTACCTACCTACGAGCAGTGCTTC. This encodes CASSPSTALPTYEQCF.

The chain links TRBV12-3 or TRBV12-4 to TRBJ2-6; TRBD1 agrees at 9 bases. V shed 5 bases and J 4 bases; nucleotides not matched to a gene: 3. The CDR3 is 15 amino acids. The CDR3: CASSTGGQGANVLTF. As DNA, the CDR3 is TGTGCCAGCAGTACAGGGGGCCAGGGGGCCAACGTCCTGACTTTC.

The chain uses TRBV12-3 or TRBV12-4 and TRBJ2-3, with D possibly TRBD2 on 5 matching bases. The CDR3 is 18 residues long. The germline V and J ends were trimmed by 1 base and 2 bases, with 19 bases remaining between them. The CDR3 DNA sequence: TGTGCCAGCAGTTTAGTATTGATCCGGGGTAGAAACACAGATACGCAGTATTTT. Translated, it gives CASSLVLIRGRNTDTQYF.

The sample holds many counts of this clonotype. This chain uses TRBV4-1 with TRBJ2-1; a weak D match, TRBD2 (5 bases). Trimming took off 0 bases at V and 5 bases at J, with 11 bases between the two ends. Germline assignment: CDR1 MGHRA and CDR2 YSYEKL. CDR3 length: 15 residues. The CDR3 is CASSQDVRGNNEQFF. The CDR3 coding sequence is TGCGCCAGCAGCCAAGATGTAAGAGGGAACAATGAGCAGTTCTTC.

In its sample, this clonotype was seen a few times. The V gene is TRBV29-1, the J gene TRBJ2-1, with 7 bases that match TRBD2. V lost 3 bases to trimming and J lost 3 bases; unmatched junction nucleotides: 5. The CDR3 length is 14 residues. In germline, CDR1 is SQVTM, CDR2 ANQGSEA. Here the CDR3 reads CSVESGIIYNEQFF. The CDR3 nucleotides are TGCAGCGTTGAGAGCGGGATTATCTACAATGAGCAGTTCTTC.

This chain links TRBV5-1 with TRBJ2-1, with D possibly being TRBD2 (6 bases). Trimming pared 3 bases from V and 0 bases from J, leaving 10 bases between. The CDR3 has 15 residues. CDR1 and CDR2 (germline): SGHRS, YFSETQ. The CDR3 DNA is TGCGCCAGCAGCTCCGGGAGCAACTCCTACAATGAGCAGTTCTTC. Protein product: CASSSGSNSYNEQFF.

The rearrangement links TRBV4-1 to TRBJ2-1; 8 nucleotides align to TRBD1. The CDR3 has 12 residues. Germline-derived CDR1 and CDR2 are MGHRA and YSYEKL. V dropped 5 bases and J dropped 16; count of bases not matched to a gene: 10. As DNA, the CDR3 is TGCGCCAGCAGCTCCCCGGACAGGGTAGGCTTCTTC. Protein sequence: CASSSPDRVGFF.

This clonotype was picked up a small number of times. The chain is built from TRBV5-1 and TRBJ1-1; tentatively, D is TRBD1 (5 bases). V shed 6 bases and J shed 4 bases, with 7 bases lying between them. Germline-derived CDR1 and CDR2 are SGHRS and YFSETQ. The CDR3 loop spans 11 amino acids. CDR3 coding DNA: TGCGCCAGCAACCAGGGCACTGAAGCTTTCTTT. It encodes CASNQGTEAFF.

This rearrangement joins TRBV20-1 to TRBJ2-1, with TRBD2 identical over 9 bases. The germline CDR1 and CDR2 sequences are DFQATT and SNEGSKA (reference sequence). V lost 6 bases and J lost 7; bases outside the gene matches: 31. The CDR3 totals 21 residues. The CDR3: CSAQGPVGASGIVAAWNEQFF. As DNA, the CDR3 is TGCAGTGCCCAAGGGCCCGTCGGGGCTAGCGGGATCGTAGCGGCGTGGAATGAGCAGTTCTTC.

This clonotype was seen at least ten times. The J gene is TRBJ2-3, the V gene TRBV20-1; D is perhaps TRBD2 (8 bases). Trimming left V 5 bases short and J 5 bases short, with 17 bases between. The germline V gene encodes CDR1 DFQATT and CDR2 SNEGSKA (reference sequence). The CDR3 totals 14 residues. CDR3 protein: CSALAGQPLDTQYF. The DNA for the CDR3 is TGCAGTGCTTTAGCGGGACAGCCCCTAGATACGCAGTATTTT.

The CDR3 DNA reads as TGTGCCAGCAGCGAACCGGGACTAGCAGATACGCAGTATTTT. Translated, it gives CASSEPGLADTQYF. The chain uses TRBV9 and TRBJ2-3; 8 bases match TRBD2. Trimming took 3 bases from V and 4 from J; bases not matched to a gene: 4. CDR1 is SGDLS and CDR2 is YYNGEE in the germline V gene. This CDR3 spans 14 amino acids.

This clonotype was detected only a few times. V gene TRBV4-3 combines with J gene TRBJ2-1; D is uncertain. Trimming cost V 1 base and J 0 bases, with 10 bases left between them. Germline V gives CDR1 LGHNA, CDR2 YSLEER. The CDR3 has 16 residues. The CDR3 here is CASSQVGLSSYNEQFF. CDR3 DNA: TGCGCCAGCAGCCAAGTGGGTCTGAGCTCCTACAATGAGCAGTTCTTC.

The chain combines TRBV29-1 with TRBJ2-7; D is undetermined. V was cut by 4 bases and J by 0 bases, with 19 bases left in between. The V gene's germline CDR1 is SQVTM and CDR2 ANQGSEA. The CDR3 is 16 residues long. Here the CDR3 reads CSVGSHSWVSSYEQYF. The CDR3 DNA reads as TGCAGCGTTGGGTCTCATTCGTGGGTGAGCTCCTACGAGCAGTACTTC.

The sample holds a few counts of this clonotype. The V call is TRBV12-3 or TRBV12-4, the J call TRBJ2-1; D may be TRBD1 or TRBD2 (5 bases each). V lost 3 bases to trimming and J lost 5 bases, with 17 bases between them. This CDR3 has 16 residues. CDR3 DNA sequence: TGTGCCAGCAGTTTGTTTGGGGCAGGGAGTAACAATGAGCAGTTCTTC. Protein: CASSLFGAGSNNEQFF.

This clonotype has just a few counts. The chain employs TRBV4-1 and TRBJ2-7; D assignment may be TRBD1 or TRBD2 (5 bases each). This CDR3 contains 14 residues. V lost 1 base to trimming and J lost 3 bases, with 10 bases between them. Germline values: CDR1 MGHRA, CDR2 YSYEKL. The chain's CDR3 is CASSQALGVYEQYF. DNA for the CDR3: TGCGCCAGCAGCCAAGCATTGGGGGTCTACGAGCAGTACTTC.

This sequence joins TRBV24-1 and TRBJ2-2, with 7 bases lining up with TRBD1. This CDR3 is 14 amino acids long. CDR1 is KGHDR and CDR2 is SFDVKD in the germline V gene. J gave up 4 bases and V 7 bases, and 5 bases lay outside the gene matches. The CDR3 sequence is CATRGTVSTGELFF. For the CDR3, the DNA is TGTGCCACCAGGGGGACAGTTTCCACCGGGGAGCTGTTTTTT.

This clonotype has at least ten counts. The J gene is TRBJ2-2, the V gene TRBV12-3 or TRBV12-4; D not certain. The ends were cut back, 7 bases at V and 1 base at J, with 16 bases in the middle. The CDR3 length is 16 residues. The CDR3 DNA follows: TGTGCCAGCACCACGGGTCCCTATTTGAACACCGGGGAGCTGTTTTTT. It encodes CASTTGPYLNTGELFF.